This passage covers 21 T cell receptor beta chains from one sample sequenced in a study of response to subunit inactivated influenza vaccine (dated by TCRdb to the late 2010s). The library was obtained by RT-PCR. The instrument given in TCRdb is Illumina HiSeq 2500. TCRdb cleaned the public reads at Q25 with fastp, built clones with MiXCR and kept in-frame beta chains. One record per CDR3 amino acid sequence lists the most common genes and DNA. For this sample there are 650,000 to 850,000 distinct CDR3 sequences; about 15% appear just once. The ten top clones hold 5.5% to 8% of the sample. The sequences come from PBMCs from blood, collected about 14 days before vaccination. The receptors here all came from a man in his fifties or sixties who received an inactivated influenza vaccine. Donor details come from another sample of the same person, matched by shared clones.

This clonotype was seen a handful of times. The V call is TRBV9, the J call TRBJ2-1; 11 bases are shared with TRBD1. In germline, CDR1 is SGDLS, CDR2 YYNGEE. V lost 3 bases and J lost 4; bases outside the gene matches: 6. This CDR3 is built from 16 residues. As DNA, the CDR3 is TGTGCCAGCAGCGGGCACGGGACAGGGGGGTACAATGAGCAGTTCTTC. This sequence encodes CASSGHGTGGYNEQFF.

This clonotype showed up just a few times. J is TRBJ2-5 and V is TRBV18; the D is unclear. Germline CDR1 reads KGHSH; CDR2 reads LQKENI. V lost 2 bases and J lost 4, with 8 bases in between. This CDR3 has 13 amino acids. CDR3 coding DNA: TGTGCCAGCTCACCATTAAGGGTAGAGACCCAGTACTTC. Translation: CASSPLRVETQYF. Supplemented by reference TRBV18 and TRBJ2-5, the full variable domain reads NAGVMQNPRHLVRRRGQEARLRCSPMKGHSHVYWYRQLPEEGLKFMVYLQKENIIDESGMPKERFSAEFPKEGPSILRIQQVVRGDSAAYFCASSPLRVETQYFGPGTRLLVL.

The V call is TRBV20-1, the J call TRBJ2-1; 9 positions agree with TRBD2. This CDR3 is built from 17 residues. Germline assignment: CDR1 DFQATT and CDR2 SNEGSKA (reference sequence). Trimming cost V 0 bases and J 7 bases; bases outside gene matches: 13. CDR3 nucleotides: TGCAGTGCTAGAGATTTGGAGCGGGGGGCCAGGGAGAATGAGCAGTTCTTC. Translated, it gives CSARDLERGARENEQFF.

This clonotype showed up many times. The chain is built from TRBV15 and TRBJ2-1; D remains unclear. The CDR3 spans 16 residues. Trimming removed 0 bases at V and 4 bases at J, with 13 bases between. Germline loops: CDR1 LNHNV, CDR2 YYDKDF (reference sequence). CDR3 in DNA: TGTGCCACCAGCAGAGATCATGCAGGCGGATACAATGAGCAGTTCTTC. It yields the protein CATSRDHAGGYNEQFF.

This clonotype was seen only a few times. CDR3 region: CATRGQGNTGELFF. The CDR3 DNA is TGTGCCACCCGCGGACAGGGGAACACCGGGGAGCTGTTTTTT. J is TRBJ2-2 and V is TRBV24-1, with 8 bases aligning to TRBD1. CDR3 length equals 14 residues. Germline trimming cut 9 bases from V and 1 base from J; bases unmatched to any gene: 3. The germline gives CDR1 KGHDR, CDR2 SFDVKD.

This clonotype showed up just a few times. The J gene is TRBJ1-3, the V gene TRBV28; perhaps TRBD1 as D (5 bases). V was shortened by 5 bases and J by 0 bases, with 14 bases between the two germline ends. The CDR3 sequence is 16 residues long. Germline loops: CDR1 MDHEN, CDR2 SYDVKM. CDR3 residues: CASSITGGFSGNTIYF. The CDR3 bases are TGTGCCAGCAGTATAACCGGGGGATTCTCTGGAAACACCATATATTTT.

V usage is TRBV14 and J usage is TRBJ2-1; 10 nucleotides match TRBD2. This CDR3 is built from 14 residues. Looked up from germline, CDR1 is SGHDN and CDR2 is FVKESK. V shed 5 bases, J shed 6 bases, and the junction held 4 bases outside the gene matches. CDR3 sequence reads: CASSALAGSNEQFF. CDR3 bases: TGTGCCAGCAGCGCACTAGCGGGATCCAATGAGCAGTTCTTC.

This CDR3 is CATSRETTLTGELFF. CDR3 nucleotide sequence: TGTGCCACCAGCAGAGAGACTACGCTTACCGGGGAGCTGTTTTTT. The V gene is TRBV15, the J gene TRBJ2-2; possible D gene TRBD2, 5 bases. Deletions cut 0 bases from V and 5 bases from J, with 10 bases between. CDR1 is LNHNV and CDR2 is YYDKDF in the germline V gene (reference sequence). This CDR3 has 15 residues.

This clonotype was observed a handful of times. V and J are TRBV4-2 and TRBJ1-5; 7 nucleotides match TRBD1. The germline V gene encodes CDR1 LGHNA and CDR2 YNFKEQ. This CDR3 region has 15 residues. Trimming removed 0 bases from V and 6 bases from J; junction bases left unmatched: 5. CDR3 protein: CASSQDWRGLQPQHF. The CDR3 DNA follows: TGTGCCAGCAGCCAAGATTGGAGGGGGCTTCAGCCCCAGCATTTT.

This clonotype was counted only a few times. The rearrangement links TRBV12-3 or TRBV12-4 to TRBJ1-5, with a weak D call TRBD1 (6 bases). The CDR3 has 15 amino acids. V gave up 3 bases and J gave up 5 bases, with 14 bases separating them. CDR3 in DNA: TGTGCCAGCAGTTTTAAGGGGGAGCTCGATCAGCCCCAGCATTTT. Amino acids: CASSFKGELDQPQHF.

In its sample, this clonotype was seen a few times. The chain couples TRBV7-2 to TRBJ2-7; D unresolved. CDR1 is SGHTA and CDR2 is FQGNSA in the germline V gene. V gave up 2 bases and J gave up 1 base, with 9 bases separating them. This CDR3 is built from 14 residues. The CDR3 loop is CASSLSIPSYEQYF. DNA for the CDR3: TGTGCCAGCAGCTTATCCATCCCTTCCTACGAGCAGTACTTC. The full variable domain, in which reference TRBV7-2 and TRBJ2-7 provide the parts outside the CDR3, is GAGVSQSPSNKVTEKGKDVELRCDPISGHTALYWYRQSLGQGLEFLIYFQGNSAPDKSGLPSDRFSAERTGGSVSTLTIQRTQQEDSAVYLCASSLSIPSYEQYFGPGTRLTVT.

This clonotype was counted a few times. The V call is TRBV27, the J call TRBJ1-4; no clear D gene. Trimming stripped 5 bases from V and 1 base from J, with 8 bases between. From germline, CDR1 is MNHEY and CDR2 SMNVEV (reference sequence). The CDR3 loop spans 14 amino acids. DNA for the CDR3: TGTGCCAGCAGTCTAATAGGAACTAATGAAAAACTGTTTTTT. Amino acids: CASSLIGTNEKLFF.

This chain connects TRBV18 to TRBJ2-5, with 11 bases matching TRBD2. Looked up from germline, CDR1 is KGHSH and CDR2 is LQKENI. This CDR3 has 15 residues. With V trimmed by 3 bases and J by 4 bases, 4 bases remained unmatched. The CDR3 reads CASSPGTSGGETQYF. The CDR3 nucleotides read TGTGCCAGCTCACCCGGGACTAGCGGAGGAGAGACCCAGTACTTC. Based on the CDR3 plus reference TRBV18 and TRBJ2-5, the full variable domain is NAGVMQNPRHLVRRRGQEARLRCSPMKGHSHVYWYRQLPEEGLKFMVYLQKENIIDESGMPKERFSAEFPKEGPSILRIQQVVRGDSAAYFCASSPGTSGGETQYFGPGTRLLVL.

This clonotype was seen only a few times. The gene calls are TRBV4-3 and TRBJ2-3; 12 bases are a match to TRBD2. CDR3 length: 16 residues. V trimming: 5 bases; J trimming: 7 bases; junction bases outside the gene matches: 10. Per germline, CDR1 LGHNA and CDR2 YSLEER. The CDR3 loop is CASSWGASGGAYTQYF. In nucleotides, the CDR3 is TGCGCCAGCAGCTGGGGAGCTAGCGGGGGGGCCTATACGCAGTATTTT.

This clonotype was picked up a small number of times. This sequence joins TRBV7-2 and TRBJ2-2, with 7 nucleotides matching TRBD2. The length of the CDR3 is 16 residues. Germline lookup yields CDR1 SGHTA and CDR2 FQGNSA. V lost 2 bases, J lost 4 bases, and 7 bases stayed unmatched. The CDR3 region has the DNA TGTGCCAGCAGCTTATTATGGGGGAGGGGCACCGGGGAGCTGTTTTTT. It specifies CASSLLWGRGTGELFF.

This clonotype was picked up many times. J is TRBJ2-5 and V is TRBV16; 13 bases fit TRBD2. CDR1 is KGHSY, CDR2 FQNENV, per germline. This CDR3 has 15 residues. The V segment lost 4 bases and the J segment 3 bases; nucleotides outside the gene matches: 2. The CDR3 sequence is CASSPGTSGEETQYF. The CDR3 bases are TGTGCCAGCAGCCCTGGGACTAGCGGGGAAGAGACCCAGTACTTC.

This rearrangement joins TRBV27 to TRBJ2-7; tentatively, D is TRBD1 (5 bases). CDR1 MNHEY and CDR2 SMNVEV come from the germline V gene (reference sequence). This CDR3 comprises 14 residues. Trimming removed 6 bases from V and 2 bases from J, with 14 bases in between. CDR3 loop: CASRNPDTAYEQYF. The CDR3 DNA reads as TGTGCCAGCAGGAATCCGGACACGGCCTACGAGCAGTACTTC.

The rearrangement uses TRBV5-1 and TRBJ1-3, with a weak D call TRBD1 (5 bases). Germline V CDR1 and CDR2: SGHRS, YFSETQ. V was cut by 4 bases and J by 0 bases, with 8 bases left in between. This CDR3 is built from 14 residues. The CDR3 loop reads CASSADISGNTIYF. The CDR3 DNA follows: TGCGCCAGCAGCGCGGACATCTCTGGAAACACCATATATTTT. Combining the CDR3 with reference TRBV5-1 and TRBJ1-3 gives the whole variable domain KAGVTQTPRYLIKTRGQQVTLSCSPISGHRSVSWYQQTPGQGLQFLFEYFSETQRNKGNFPGRFSGRQFSNSRSEMNVSTLELGDSALYLCASSADISGNTIYFGEGSWLTVV.

In this sample, this clonotype turned up a few times. The CDR3 coding sequence is TGTGCCACCAGCAGAGATAGGGACAGACAAGAGACCCAGTACTTC. Protein: CATSRDRDRQETQYF. The rearrangement links TRBV15 to TRBJ2-5, with 7 nucleotides matching TRBD1. This CDR3 is 15 amino acids long. V dropped 0 bases and J dropped 2; count of bases not matched to a gene: 3. CDR1 and CDR2 from the germline V gene are LNHNV and YYDKDF (reference sequence).

The count of this clonotype is one. This sequence joins TRBV4-3 and TRBJ1-4; unclear D gene. This CDR3 is 16 amino acids long. With 0 bases removed from V and 0 bases from J, the gap between germline ends came to 8 bases. Per the germline V gene, CDR1 is LGHNA and CDR2 is YSLEER. The CDR3 loop is CASSQETSATNEKLFF. The CDR3 nucleotides are TGCGCCAGCAGCCAAGAGACGTCCGCAACTAATGAAAAACTGTTTTTT.

This clonotype was detected only a few times. The rearrangement joins TRBV7-9 to TRBJ2-1, with D hard to call. CDR1 and CDR2 (germline): SEHNR, FQNEAQ (reference sequence). CDR3 length: 11 residues. V lost 2 bases and J lost 12, with 8 bases in between. The CDR3 sequence is CASSLIGGQFF. In DNA form, the CDR3 reads TGTGCCAGCAGCTTAATAGGTGGGCAGTTCTTC.